These 10 T cell receptor beta chains share one sample of origin, sequenced in a study of response to subunit inactivated influenza vaccine. TCRdb ran MiXCR on the RT-PCR reads and lists one entry per CDR3 protein. The table includes approximately 500,000 distinct CDR3 sequences, approximately 13% detected once. The sequenced sample was PBMCs from blood, obtained roughly 46 days after vaccination. The source is a man aged 45 to 65 who received an inactivated influenza vaccine.

Many counts were recorded for this clonotype. This chain uses TRBV29-1 with TRBJ1-1; the D is unclear. CDR3 length: 12 residues. Trimming took 7 bases from V and 7 from J, leaving 16 bases between them. From germline, CDR1 is SQVTM and CDR2 ANQGSEA. Written as DNA, the CDR3 is TGCAGCGGGAGACGGCTCTTCGGTGAAGCTTTCTTT. The encoded protein is CSGRRLFGEAFF.

The chain recombines TRBV6-2 or TRBV6-3 with TRBJ2-5; TRBD1 agrees at 10 bases. The junction had 5 bases not matched to a gene; V was cut back by 5 bases and J by 5 bases. Per germline, CDR1 MNHEY and CDR2 SVGEGT. This CDR3 is 14 amino acids long. CDR3 loop: CASSRQGARETQYF. The CDR3 nucleotides read TGTGCCAGCAGTCGACAGGGGGCTCGGGAGACCCAGTACTTC.

The chain joins TRBV7-8 to TRBJ2-5, with TRBD2 as a possible D gene (6 bases). CDR1 and CDR2 (germline): SGHVS, FQNEAQ. Trimming left V 5 bases short and J 2 bases short, with 18 bases between. The CDR3 contains 16 residues. CDR3: CASSPRRGFYQETQYF. The CDR3 coding sequence is TGTGCCAGCAGCCCCCGGCGGGGCTTTTATCAAGAGACCCAGTACTTC. Supplemented by reference TRBV7-8 and TRBJ2-5, the full variable domain reads GAGVSQSPRYKVAKRGQDVALRCDPISGHVSLFWYQQALGQGPEFLTYFQNEAQLDKSGLPSDRFFAERPEGSVSTLKIQRTQQEDSAVYLCASSPRRGFYQETQYFGPGTRLLVL.

The chain recombines TRBV15 with TRBJ2-5; 10 positions agree with TRBD1. This CDR3 region has 16 residues. J lost 3 bases, V lost 4 bases, and 8 bases had no gene match. In germline, CDR1 is LNHNV, CDR2 YYDKDF (reference sequence). This chain's CDR3 is CATSTEPGQGKETQYF. For the CDR3, the DNA is TGTGCCACCAGCACGGAGCCGGGACAGGGGAAAGAGACCCAGTACTTC.

This clonotype was seen many times. V is TRBV6-2 or TRBV6-3 and J is TRBJ2-7, with 9 nucleotides matching TRBD1. This CDR3 spans 15 amino acids. Trimming at V came to 5 bases and at J to 4 bases, leaving 9 bases not matched to a gene. CDR1 and CDR2 from the germline V gene are MNHEY and SVGEGT. DNA of the CDR3: TGTGCCAGCAGTGGGGCCGGACAGGGGAGGTACGAGCAGTACTTC. Translated: CASSGAGQGRYEQYF.

This chain joins TRBV5-1 and TRBJ2-7; TRBD2 matches 12 bases. There are 14 residues in the CDR3. CDR1 and CDR2 from the germline V gene are SGHRS and YFSETQ. After removal of 4 bases from V and 4 bases from J, the junction contained 3 bases not matched to a gene. CDR3 sequence: CASSTSGGRYEQYF. The DNA of the CDR3 is TGCGCCAGCAGCACTAGCGGGGGGCGTTACGAGCAGTACTTC. Full variable domain (outside the CDR3, taken from reference TRBV5-1 and TRBJ2-7): KAGVTQTPRYLIKTRGQQVTLSCSPISGHRSVSWYQQTPGQGLQFLFEYFSETQRNKGNFPGRFSGRQFSNSRSEMNVSTLELGDSALYLCASSTSGGRYEQYFGPGTRLTVT.

In its sample, this clonotype was seen a few times. The chain uses TRBV6-1 and TRBJ1-3; tentatively, D is TRBD1 (6 bases). The V gene's germline CDR1 is MNHNS and CDR2 SASEGT. This CDR3 contains 16 residues. V lost 7 bases and J 2 bases, leaving 18 bases between the germline ends. CDR3 DNA sequence: TGTGCCAGCACCCAAGGGGGGTCTATAACTGGAAACACCATATATTTT. Amino acid sequence: CASTQGGSITGNTIYF.

The chain links TRBV5-1 to TRBJ2-7; 7 bases align to TRBD2. This CDR3 comprises 14 residues. V trimming: 4 bases; J trimming: 1 base; junction bases outside the gene matches: 5. In germline, CDR1 is SGHRS, CDR2 YFSETQ. DNA of the CDR3: TGCGCCAGCAGCCGTCAAGCGGGATCCTACGAGCAGTACTTC. This encodes CASSRQAGSYEQYF.

The chain recombines TRBV7-9 with TRBJ1-2; D unresolved. V lost 1 base and J lost 0, with 9 bases in between. This CDR3 is 15 amino acids long. Germline V gene data show CDR1 as SEHNR and CDR2 as FQNEAQ (reference sequence). The CDR3 loop reads CASSLEGLANYGYTF. The CDR3 DNA reads TGTGCCAGCAGCTTAGAAGGGTTAGCTAACTATGGCTACACCTTC.

V and J are TRBV29-1 and TRBJ2-5, with a tentative D call TRBD2 (5 bases). Trimming left V 3 bases short and J 6 bases short, with 23 bases between. The CDR3 contains 16 residues. Germline loops: CDR1 SQVTM, CDR2 ANQGSEA. The CDR3 spells CSVDDRRGLWGKTQYF. The CDR3 DNA is TGCAGCGTTGACGATCGACGCGGGCTTTGGGGAAAGACCCAGTACTTC.